The next 19 T cell receptor beta chains were all read from a single sample in a study of beta chain features in type 1 diabetes. Overall study results and limits: Significant though moderate, a shortening of TCRB CDR3s appeared in all four CD4+ subsets of Type 1 diabetes patients.

No cognate antigen is known for these TCRs. The entirety of the isolated RNA underwent reverse transcription, so expressed TCRB transcripts were sequenced. Only in-frame clones appear in the TCRdb table, and some are missing; sequencing was by immunoSEQ multiplex PCR. The sample holds approximately 160,000 clones, roughly 59% seen once. Sequencing used naive CD4+ T cells from blood. These receptors were obtained from a young man with type 1 diabetes.

The chain links TRBV5-4 to TRBJ2-3, with D possibly TRBD1 on 6 matching bases. V was shortened by 0 bases and J by 6 bases, with 11 bases between the two germline ends. Germline values: CDR1 SGHNT, CDR2 YYREEE (reference sequence). The CDR3 consists of 14 residues. The CDR3 loop is CASSLGTQGDTQYF. The CDR3, as DNA: TGTGCCAGCAGCTTGGGGACTCAGGGGGATACGCAGTATTTT.

The chain combines TRBV25-1 with TRBJ1-1; no clear D gene. V shed 8 bases and J shed 1 base, with 11 bases lying between them. Germline values: CDR1 MGHDK, CDR2 SYGVNS. The CDR3 length is 13 residues. CDR3: CASLGLRNTEAFF. DNA for the CDR3: TGTGCCAGCCTCGGACTTCGGAACACTGAAGCTTTCTTT.

In its sample, this clone was seen a few times. The chain has TRBV23-1 and TRBJ1-5, with D maybe TRBD1 (5 bases). TRBV23-1 is an open reading frame, and its role is uncertain. CDR3 size: 14 residues. The V end lost 3 bases, the J end lost 5 bases, and 11 bases lay between the germline ends. DNA of the CDR3: TGCGCCAGCAGTCACGACAGCTGCGATCAGCCCCAGCATTTT. The encoded protein is CASSHDSCDQPQHF.

This clone was detected a few times. The V call is TRBV29-1, the J call TRBJ1-2; D gene uncertain. CDR3 size: 10 residues. CDR1 is SQVTM and CDR2 is ANQGSEA in the germline V gene. V gave up 7 bases and J gave up 8 bases, with 11 bases separating them. CDR3 sequence reads: CSAESAGYTF. CDR3 DNA: TGCAGCGCTGAGTCCGCCGGCTACACCTTC.

The rearrangement joins TRBV10-2 to TRBJ2-7; the match to TRBD1 covers 7 bases. Germline CDR1 is WSHSY and CDR2 is SAAADI. CDR3 length: 16 amino acids. Unmatched junction bases numbered 8, after V lost 3 bases and J lost 0 bases. The CDR3 reads CASSDRVGTVSYEQYF. The CDR3 DNA sequence: TGCGCCAGCAGTGATCGGGTTGGGACAGTCTCCTACGAGCAGTACTTC.

CDR3 DNA: TGTGCCAGCAGCGTAAACCAAGAGACCCAGTACTTC. Translation gives CASSVNQETQYF. V usage is TRBV9 and J usage is TRBJ2-5, with D hard to call. Trimming pared 1 base from V and 0 bases from J, leaving 1 base between. The CDR3 runs 12 residues. Germline CDR1 SGDLS, CDR2 YYNGEE. The full variable domain, its missing parts supplied by reference TRBV9 and TRBJ2-5, is DSGVTQTPKHLITATGQRVTLRCSPRSGDLSVYWYQQSLDQGLQFLIQYYNGEERAKGNILERFSAQQFPDLHSELNLSSLELGDSALYFCASSVNQETQYFGPGTRLLVL.

This clone was observed a few times. The chain joins TRBV29-1 to TRBJ1-1, with 8 bases aligning to TRBD1. Germline CDR1 reads SQVTM; CDR2 reads ANQGSEA. This CDR3 contains 12 residues. J lost 7 bases, V lost 6 bases, and 7 bases had no gene match. The CDR3 DNA is TGCAGCGTGTGGACAGGGCGGAATGAAGCTTTCTTT. Its translation: CSVWTGRNEAFF.

The chain employs TRBV9 and TRBJ2-3; the match to TRBD1 covers 7 bases. There are 14 residues in the CDR3. CDR1 SGDLS and CDR2 YYNGEE come from the germline V gene. V lost 3 bases, J lost 3 bases, and 4 bases stayed unmatched. DNA for the CDR3: TGTGCCAGCAGCGCCGGACAGGCAACAGATACGCAGTATTTT. Residues: CASSAGQATDTQYF.

In this sample, this clone turned up a few times. The chain employs TRBV18 and TRBJ2-5; tentatively, D is TRBD1 (5 bases). With 3 bases removed from V and 5 bases from J, the gap between germline ends came to 7 bases. The CDR3 sequence is 12 residues long. CDR1 and CDR2 (germline): KGHSH, LQKENI. CDR3 nucleotides: TGTGCCAGCTCACCCTACAGGGAGACCCAGTACTTC. Amino acid sequence: CASSPYRETQYF.

The chain uses TRBV29-1 and TRBJ1-1; 7 nucleotides match TRBD1. CDR1 is SQVTM, CDR2 ANQGSEA, per germline. The CDR3 has 11 amino acids. The ends lost 4 bases at V and 6 bases at J; junction bases unmatched: 2. CDR3 nucleotides: TGCAGCGTTGCCGACAGGGCTGAAGCTTTCTTT. It specifies CSVADRAEAFF.

The CDR3 sequence is CASSFAQGVGSPLHF. DNA for the CDR3: TGCGCCAGCAGCTTCGCACAGGGAGTCGGTTCACCCCTCCACTTT. The chain is built from TRBV5-1 and TRBJ1-6, with TRBD1 as a possible D gene (6 bases). V was shortened by 2 bases and J by 9 bases, with 15 bases between the two germline ends. There are 15 residues in the CDR3. Germline loops: CDR1 SGHRS, CDR2 YFSETQ.

The rearrangement uses TRBV11-2 and TRBJ2-3; D could derive from TRBD1 or TRBD2 (6 bases each). Germline V gene data show CDR1 as SGHAT and CDR2 as FQNNGV. This CDR3 has 15 amino acids. V lost 0 bases and J lost 2, with 9 bases in between. CDR3: CASSLDGGDTDTQYF. CDR3 nucleotides: TGTGCCAGCAGCTTAGACGGGGGCGACACAGATACGCAGTATTTT.

As for this clone: Other DNA sequences within the sample encode an identical CDR3. This rearrangement joins TRBV30 to TRBJ1-5; D not resolved. V lost 1 base and J lost 2, with 3 bases in between. The CDR3 is made up of 12 amino acids. Looked up from germline, CDR1 is GTSNPN and CDR2 is SVGIG (reference sequence). CDR3 nucleotide sequence: TGTGCCTGGAGTGGGGGCAATCAGCCCCAGCATTTT. Its translation is CAWSGGNQPQHF.

This chain uses TRBV7-9 with TRBJ2-3, with D unresolved. The CDR3 is 16 residues long. Trimming cost V 4 bases and J 1 base, with 15 bases left between them. Germline V lookup: CDR1 SEHNR, CDR2 FQNEAQ (reference sequence). The CDR3 loop is CASSSLRSLRTDTQYF. The CDR3 DNA follows: TGTGCCAGCAGCTCCCTCAGGTCTCTACGCACAGATACGCAGTATTTT.

This clone appeared a few times. The chain employs TRBV30 and TRBJ2-4, with D perhaps TRBD1 or TRBD2 (5 bases each). Deletions cut 3 bases from V and 1 base from J, with 7 bases between. The CDR3 contains 13 residues. CDR1 and CDR2 (germline): GTSNPN, SVGIG (reference sequence). This chain's CDR3 is CAWRGEAKNIQYF. The CDR3 DNA is TGTGCCTGGAGAGGGGAGGCCAAAAACATTCAGTACTTC.

This clone was counted once. Here the CDR3 reads CAWREIPNGYTF. CDR3 DNA sequence: TGTGCCTGGAGGGAAATCCCAAATGGCTACACCTTC. V gene TRBV30 combines with J gene TRBJ1-2; D ambiguous. Germline V gene lookup returns CDR1 GTSNPN and CDR2 SVGIG (reference sequence). The V end lost 3 bases, the J end lost 6 bases, and 11 bases lay between the germline ends. This CDR3 comprises 12 residues. The variable domain in full, with the rest retrieved from reference TRBV30 and TRBJ1-2, is SQTIHQWPATLVQPVGSPLSLECTVEGTSNPNLYWYRQAAGRGLQLLFYSVGIGQISSEVPQNLSASRPQDRQFILSSKKLLLSDSGFYLCAWREIPNGYTFGSGTRLTVV.

The chain is built from TRBV27 and TRBJ2-5, with 11 bases that match TRBD2. There are 17 residues in the CDR3. V lost 5 bases to trimming and J lost 4 bases; unmatched junction nucleotides: 12. The germline CDR1 and CDR2 sequences are MNHEY and SMNVEV (reference sequence). This CDR3 is CASSTRLIAGGLETQYF. In nucleotides, the CDR3 is TGTGCCAGCAGTACCCGATTAATAGCGGGGGGGCTAGAGACCCAGTACTTC.

There are a few counts of this clone. The chain couples TRBV29-1 to TRBJ2-5; tentative D call: TRBD2 (5 bases). Between the trimmed V and J ends, which lost 2 bases and 4 bases, there was a span of 5 bases. The CDR3 totals 11 residues. Germline CDR1 and CDR2: SQVTM and ANQGSEA. The CDR3 loop reads CSVERGETQYF. The CDR3 DNA reads TGCAGCGTTGAACGGGGAGAGACCCAGTACTTC.

The chain uses TRBV9 and TRBJ2-3, with D uncertain. V lost 0 bases and J 0 bases, leaving 14 bases between the germline ends. CDR3 length: 17 amino acids. Germline CDR1 SGDLS, CDR2 YYNGEE. The CDR3 nucleotides read TGTGCCAGCAGCGTAGGGGCGGTCATACCTAGCACAGATACGCAGTATTTT. Protein sequence: CASSVGAVIPSTDTQYF.